This T cell receptor (beta chain) derives from a study of low-dose radiotherapy and immunotherapy resistance in tumors. The overall study: Cohort 2's total reached 13 Gy over 26 weeks, at 1 Gy per fraction every two weeks.

Per germline, CDR1 MNHEY and CDR2 SMNVEV (reference sequence). The CDR3 is 15 amino acids. Sample time point: before trial treatment. Those eligible were patients bearing advanced solid tumors lacking tumor-infiltrating lymphocytes. TRAV- and TRBV-specific primers were used for first-strand cDNA, which covered alpha and beta chains. Both a constant-region primer and a V-primer adapter served to amplify TCRs across 15 to 25 PCR cycles. TCRdb independently ran MiXCR on the reads; one entry per CDR3 protein. The sample carries tens of thousands of distinct CDR3 sequences, about 23% recorded once. The table lists this clonotype with many counts. One junction end disagrees with the germline gene, perhaps due to a read error.

This clonotype was obtained from a male donor with prostate cancer. Sequenced here: PBMCs, sampled before treatment. V and J are TRBV27 and TRBJ2-1; TRBD2 agrees at 7 bases. CDR3 DNA sequence: TGTGCCAGCAGTTCGGCGGGAGACTCCTTCAATGAGCAGTTCTTC. Its protein product is CASSSAGDSFNEQFF.